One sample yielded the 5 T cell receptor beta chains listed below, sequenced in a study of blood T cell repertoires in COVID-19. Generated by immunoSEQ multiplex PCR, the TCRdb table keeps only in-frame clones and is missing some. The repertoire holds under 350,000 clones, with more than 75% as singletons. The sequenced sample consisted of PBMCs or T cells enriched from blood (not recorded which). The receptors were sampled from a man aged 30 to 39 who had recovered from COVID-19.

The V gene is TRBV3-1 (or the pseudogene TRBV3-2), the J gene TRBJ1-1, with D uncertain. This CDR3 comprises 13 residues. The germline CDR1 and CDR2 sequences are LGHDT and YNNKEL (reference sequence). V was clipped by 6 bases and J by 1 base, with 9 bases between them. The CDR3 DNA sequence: TGTGCCAGCAGGACCGGGGAGAACACTGAAGCTTTCTTT. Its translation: CASRTGENTEAFF.

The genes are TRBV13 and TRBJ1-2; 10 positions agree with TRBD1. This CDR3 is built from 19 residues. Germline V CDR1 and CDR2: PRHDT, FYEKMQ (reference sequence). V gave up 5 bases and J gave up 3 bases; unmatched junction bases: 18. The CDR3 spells CASSLSSPTGTGEHYGYTF. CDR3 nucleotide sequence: TGTGCCAGCAGCCTCTCATCCCCGACCGGGACAGGGGAACACTATGGCTACACCTTC.

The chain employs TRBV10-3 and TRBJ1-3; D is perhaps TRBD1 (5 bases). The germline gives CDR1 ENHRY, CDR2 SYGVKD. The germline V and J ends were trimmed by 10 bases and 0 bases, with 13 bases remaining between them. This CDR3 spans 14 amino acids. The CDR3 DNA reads TGTGCCAGCGGCTTGGGGGGCTCTGGAAACACCATATATTTT. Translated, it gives CASGLGGSGNTIYF.

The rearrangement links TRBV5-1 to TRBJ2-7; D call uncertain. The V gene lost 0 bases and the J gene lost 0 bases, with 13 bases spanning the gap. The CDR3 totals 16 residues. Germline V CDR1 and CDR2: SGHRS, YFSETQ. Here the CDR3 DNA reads TGCGCCAGCAGCTTGGAATATACGTCTAGCTCCTACGAGCAGTACTTC. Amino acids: CASSLEYTSSSYEQYF.

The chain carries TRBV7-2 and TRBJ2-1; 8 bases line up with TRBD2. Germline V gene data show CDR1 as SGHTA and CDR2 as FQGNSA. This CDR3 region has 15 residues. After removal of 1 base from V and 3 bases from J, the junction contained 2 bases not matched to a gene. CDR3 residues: CASSLGLALYNEQFF. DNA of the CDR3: TGTGCCAGCAGCTTAGGACTAGCGCTCTACAATGAGCAGTTCTTC.